This T cell receptor (beta chain) is from a study of T-cell memory formation after mild COVID-19 (dated by TCRdb to the early 2020s). Looking at the study overall: TCR sequence clusters from the two donors were largely donor specific. In two donors, T-cell clones that expanded and contracted after mild COVID-19 were tracked by sequencing TCRalpha and TCRbeta repertoires over time. The cohort was made up of two young adult volunteers, one female and one male, who were previously healthy.

Ficoll-Paque density gradient centrifugation was used to isolate PBMCs. Reads for this sample came from an Illumina NovaSeq 6000. TCRalpha and TCRbeta cDNA libraries were built by 5'RACE with constant-segment primers, adding sample barcodes and unique molecular identifiers. RNA was extracted from every sample with Trizol reagent. Library amplification was performed in two PCR steps, and a second sample barcode and Illumina TruSeq adapters were introduced in the second step. Sequencing of the libraries was done on an Illumina NovaSeq, producing 2 x 150 bp paired-end reads. On the study's bioinformatics: Demultiplexing of reads and collapsing into UMI-guided consensus sequences were performed with migec v1.2.7. Using mixcr v2.1.11, UMI consensuses were aligned to TRA and TRB V and J templates and then assembled into clonotypes. Clonotypes were classified as expanded or contracted when called significant by both edgeR and NoisET, with noise models trained on biological replicates. For edgeR calls, a false discovery rate-adjusted p below 0.01 and a log2 fold-change threshold of 1 were applied. PCA with hierarchical clustering of max-normalized trajectories of the 1000 most abundant clonotypes was used as exploratory dynamics analysis. Separately sequenced CD4+ and CD8+ repertoires were used to assign a CD4 or CD8 phenotype to each responding clone. Clones were called with MiXCR by TCRdb after fastp trimmed the public reads at Q25, and only in-frame beta chains were retained. Identical CDR3 protein sequences are pooled into one entry, listed with their most common genes and DNA. In this record, the V and J calls reflect TCRdb's handling and not the investigators' own analysis. A total of some 270,000 distinct CDR3 sequences appear in this sample, roughly 15% of them only once. Clones ranked in the top ten supply 2.1% of the sample.

This clonotype was observed many times. Its binding antigen is unknown. No much larger clone is present one base from it, and per-base qualities are unavailable. Study-wide conclusions, independent of this receptor: Whether the second-wave clones peaking on day 37 were SARS-CoV-2 specific was not confirmed. Some responding clones were found in pre-infection memory, which suggests that pre-existing cross-reactive memory T cells took part in the SARS-CoV-2 response. The study included only a couple of mild cases, and larger cohorts that include severe cases with pre-infection samples were judged to be necessary. Clones that contracted from day 15 to 85 showed balanced CD4/CD8 phenotypes, whereas a second wave of clones that expanded from day 15 to 37 leaned towards CD4+. Contracting CD4+ clones appeared mostly in the CM and EM memory subsets, whereas CD8+ clones were enriched in EMRA.

The sample taken for sequencing was PBMCs or a T cell subset sorted from them (not recorded which). The sequence was collected from an adult woman who had mild COVID-19 (a few samples of this study predate the infection). The sample titles of this study are shuffled in the database, so cell type and time point are left out; the donor was told from shared clones.

The nucleotide sequence is TGCGCCAGCAGCTTGATAGAGCGGGCCACCTACGAGCAGTACTTC. This gives the protein CASSLIERATYEQYF. The rearrangement combines TRBV5-1 with TRBJ2-7; TRBD2 might be the D gene, on 6 matching bases. The junction carries 13 bases between V and J, which are trimmed by 1 base and 2 bases respectively. From cysteine to phenylalanine, the CDR3 is 15 amino acids long. Only the CDR3 portion is preserved as DNA: 45 bases, with reading frame beginning at the first base. The germline V gene yields SGHRS for CDR1 and YFSETQ for CDR2.